This T cell receptor (beta chain) was recovered during a study of blood T cell repertoires in COVID-19. Method: immunoSEQ multiplex PCR; TCRdb's copy keeps in-frame clones and lacks some. This sample yields under 150,000 clones, of which roughly 84% are seen a single time; 3.9% belongs to the top ten. CDR1 LGHNA and CDR2 YNFKEQ come from the germline V gene. The CDR3 totals 18 residues. V gave up 1 base and J gave up 0 bases; unmatched junction bases: 9. The chain carries TRBV4-2 and TRBJ2-5; 9 bases match TRBD2. The sample was PBMCs or T cells enriched from blood (not recorded which). This clonotype was obtained from a man aged 50 or older in a cohort exposed to, infected with or recovered from COVID-19 (not recorded which). CDR3 DNA sequence: TGTGCCAGCAGCCAAGGTCGGGCGGGGGGGAGGTACCAAGAGACCCAGTACTTC. The encoded protein is CASSQGRAGGRYQETQYF.